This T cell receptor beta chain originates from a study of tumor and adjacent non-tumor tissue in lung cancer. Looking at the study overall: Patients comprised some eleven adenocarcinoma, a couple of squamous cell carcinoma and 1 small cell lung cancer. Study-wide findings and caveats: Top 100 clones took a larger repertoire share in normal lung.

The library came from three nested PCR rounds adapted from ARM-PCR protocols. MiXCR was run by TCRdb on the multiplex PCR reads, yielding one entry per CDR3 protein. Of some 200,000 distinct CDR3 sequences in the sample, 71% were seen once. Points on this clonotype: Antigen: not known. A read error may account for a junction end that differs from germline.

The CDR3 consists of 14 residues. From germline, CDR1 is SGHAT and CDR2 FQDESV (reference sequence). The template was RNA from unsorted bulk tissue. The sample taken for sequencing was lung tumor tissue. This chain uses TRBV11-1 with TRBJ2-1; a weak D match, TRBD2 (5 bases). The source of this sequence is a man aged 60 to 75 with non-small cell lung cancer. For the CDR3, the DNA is TGTGCCAGCTGCTTACGACTGGACGGGAATGAGCAGCTCTTC. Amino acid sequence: CASCLRLDGNEQLF.